These T cell receptor beta chains were read from a single sample in a study of CD4 T cells in relation to SARS-CoV-2 and coronaviruses. The repertoire was sequenced with immunoSEQ multiplex PCR; TCRdb's copy has only in-frame clones and lacks some. The data contain 20,000 to 25,000 clones, roughly 70% of them singletons. Antigen specificity for these receptors is unknown. Sequencing used CD4+ T cells from PBMCs, cultured in vitro. Receptors were obtained from a human donor in good health. The CDR3 runs from the conserved cysteine through the conserved F or W. The D gene is left open where the match is weak. Size is omitted from some rows. Given values are once, few, many or a class for expanded clones.

V	D	size	J	DNA	CDR3
TRBV12-2	NA	NA	TRBJ1-2	TGTGCAAGTCGCTACCCGGCCCCAGGGACAGGGAACTATGGCTACACCTTC	CASRYPAPGTGNYGYTF
TRBV4-2	NA	medium-sized	TRBJ1-2	TGTGCCAGCAGCCAAGATCGGTCAGGTACAGTAGCTAACTATGGCTACACCTTC	CASSQDRSGTVANYGYTF
TRBV19	NA	few	TRBJ1-1	TGTGCCACAACAGGGCCCTCAATGAACACTGAAGCTTTCTTT	CATTGPSMNTEAFF
TRBV2	NA	NA	TRBJ2-2	TGTGCCAGCAGTGATAACCGGGACGCAAACACCGGGGAGCTGTTTTTT	CASSDNRDANTGELFF
TRBV18	TRBD1	NA	TRBJ2-7	TGTGCCAGCTCATCTAACAGACAGGGAGTCTCCTACGAGCAGTACTTC	CASSSNRQGVSYEQYF
TRBV13	NA	few	TRBJ1-3	TGTGCCAGCAGCTCCCGACAGGCCCCATCTGGAAACACCATATATTTT	CASSSRQAPSGNTIYF
TRBV27	NA	NA	TRBJ2-7	TGTGCCAGCAGTTTAGGGGGCCGCTCCTACGAGCAGTACTTC	CASSLGGRSYEQYF
TRBV7-8	NA	NA	TRBJ2-2	TGTGCCAGCAGCTTAGGTGGGGGCACGACCGGGGAGCTGTTTTTT	CASSLGGGTTGELFF
TRBV7-2	NA	NA	TRBJ1-1	TGTGCCAGCAGCTTAGCAGGTGCTGAAGCTTTCTTT	CASSLAGAEAFF
TRBV4-3	NA	once	TRBJ1-2	TGCGCCAGCAGCCAAGATTGGGGAGGGGGTGGCTACACCTTC	CASSQDWGGGGYTF
TRBV5-1	NA	NA	TRBJ1-1	TGCGCCAGCAGCCCTGGGGTCAACACTGAAGCTTTCTTT	CASSPGVNTEAFF
TRBV3-1/TRBV3-2	NA	NA	TRBJ1-2	TGTGCCAGCAGCCTCCCCGGGGCTGACTATGGCTACACCTTC	CASSLPGADYGYTF
TRBV29-1	NA	NA	TRBJ1-1	TGCAGCGTCCGCGACCAAAACACTGAAGCTTTCTTT	CSVRDQNTEAFF
TRBV6-1	NA	NA	TRBJ1-2	TGTGCCAGCAGTGAAGGGGTTAGGGTCCCCACTACTAACTATGGCTACACCTTC	CASSEGVRVPTTNYGYTF
TRBV2	TRBD1	NA	TRBJ2-1	TGTGCCAGCAGTGGGGACAGGGTCCGTGAGCAGTTCTTC	CASSGDRVREQFF
TRBV7-2	NA	NA	TRBJ1-3	TGTGCCAGCAGCTTAGGACTACAGAGCTCTGGAAACACCATATATTTT	CASSLGLQSSGNTIYF
TRBV5-4	NA	few	TRBJ2-3	TGTGCCAGCAGCTGGGTACTAGCAAGGAGGACAGATACGCAGTATTTT	CASSWVLARRTDTQYF
TRBV6-5	NA	NA	TRBJ1-5	TGTGCCAGCCTTCTCGACAGAAGCAATCAGCCCCAGCATTTT	CASLLDRSNQPQHF
TRBV25-1	NA	NA	TRBJ2-2	TGTGCCAGCACTACTAAACTAGCCACCGGGGAGCTGTTTTTT	CASTTKLATGELFF
TRBV7-3	NA	NA	TRBJ1-1	TGTGCCAGCAGCTCGACAGTGAACACTGAAGCTTTCTTT	CASSSTVNTEAFF
TRBV4-3	NA	NA	TRBJ1-1	TGCGCCAGCAGCCACCAAAATTTGCAGACCATGAACACTGAAGCTTTCTTT	CASSHQNLQTMNTEAFF
TRBV6-2/TRBV6-3	TRBD2	NA	TRBJ2-2	TGTGCCAGCAGCCCCCGGGGGGGGCTGAGCACCGGGGAGCTGTTTTTT	CASSPRGGLSTGELFF
TRBV7-2	NA	once	TRBJ2-7	TGTGCCAGCAGCCCGAGTGGGCAATCCTACGAGCAGTACTTC	CASSPSGQSYEQYF
TRBV27	NA	NA	TRBJ1-1	TGTGCCAGCAGTTTAGAGTCGCACACTGAAGCTTTCTTT	CASSLESHTEAFF
TRBV19	NA	NA	TRBJ2-5	TGTGCCAGTAGTACGTATCCGTTGGAGACCCAGTACTTC	CASSTYPLETQYF
TRBV7-9	NA	NA	TRBJ1-2	TGTGCCAGCAGCTTCACCAGGGCTAACTATGGCTACACCTTC	CASSFTRANYGYTF
TRBV28	TRBD1	NA	TRBJ2-5	TGTGCCAGCAGTTTATCAGACAGGGGGCGAGAGACCCAGTACTTC	CASSLSDRGRETQYF
TRBV2	NA	NA	TRBJ2-6	TGTGCCAGCAAGGTGGATCCTGGGGCCAACGTCCTGACTTTC	CASKVDPGANVLTF
TRBV15	NA	few	TRBJ2-5	TGTGCCACCAGCAGAGATCTAGCGCAAGAGACCCAGTACTTC	CATSRDLAQETQYF
TRBV6-2/TRBV6-3	NA	few	TRBJ1-1	TGTGCCAGCAGTTACCACCTTGGGACTGATGAAGCTTTCTTT	CASSYHLGTDEAFF
TRBV29-1	NA	NA	TRBJ1-2	TGCAGCGTTGTTGAGCAAGCTAACTATGGCTACACCTTC	CSVVEQANYGYTF
TRBV2	TRBD2	NA	TRBJ2-7	TGTGCCAGCAGTGACGGACTAGGCGAGCAGTACTTC	CASSDGLGEQYF
TRBV10-3	TRBD2	NA	TRBJ2-7	TGTGCCATCAGTGATTCTGCGGGGGGGTTCTACGAGCAGTACTTC	CAISDSAGGFYEQYF
TRBV5-1	NA	few	TRBJ1-1	TGCGCCAGCAGCTTAACCGGGGCTATAAACACTGAAGCTTTCTTT	CASSLTGAINTEAFF
TRBV12-5	NA	once	TRBJ2-7	TGTGCTAGTGGTTTAGGGCAGGGGAAAAACGAGCAGTACTTC	CASGLGQGKNEQYF
TRBV11-3	TRBD2	NA	TRBJ2-3	TGTGCCAGCAGCCTAGGGACTAGCGGGCCCACAGATACGCAGTATTTT	CASSLGTSGPTDTQYF
TRBV28	NA	NA	TRBJ1-5	TGTGCCAGCAGTTTTGGAGGGGCGCCGGGTCAGCCCCAGCATTTT	CASSFGGAPGQPQHF
TRBV5-1	NA	NA	TRBJ2-5	TGCGCCAGCAGTTGGCGGGTCGACCAAGAGACCCAGTACTTC	CASSWRVDQETQYF
TRBV7-2	NA	NA	TRBJ2-7	TGTGCCAGCAACCGTGGGGATGGCAGCTCCTACGAGCAGTACTTC	CASNRGDGSSYEQYF
TRBV11-2	NA	NA	TRBJ2-3	TGTGCCAGCAGCTCGCTAACTAGCACAGATACGCAGTATTTT	CASSSLTSTDTQYF
TRBV11-2	NA	few	TRBJ2-1	TGTGCCAGCAGCTTAAATAGCGAAAGCTCCTACAATGAGCAGTTCTTC	CASSLNSESSYNEQFF
TRBV7-2	NA	NA	TRBJ2-6	TGTGCCAGCAGCTCCCTGAGGGGGTGGATGACTTTC	CASSSLRGWMTF
TRBV4-2	NA	few	TRBJ1-2	TGTGCCAGCAGCCAAGATCAGGACCTAACTGTCTATGGCTACACCTTC	CASSQDQDLTVYGYTF
TRBV4-1	NA	medium-sized	TRBJ2-2	TGCGCCAGCAGCCAAGGGACAGTTTACACCGGGGAGCTGTTTTTT	CASSQGTVYTGELFF
TRBV11-3	TRBD1	once	TRBJ2-1	TGTGCCAGCAGCTTATATGGGACAGGGGTTCTCAATGAGCAGTTCTTC	CASSLYGTGVLNEQFF
TRBV19	NA	NA	TRBJ2-6	TGTGCCAGTAACCGACCTTCTAGCTTTGGGGCCAACGTCCTGACTTTC	CASNRPSSFGANVLTF
TRBV6-5	TRBD1	NA	TRBJ1-1	TGTGCCAGCAGTTATCGGGACAGCAACACTGAAGCTTTCTTT	CASSYRDSNTEAFF
TRBV12-3/TRBV12-4	NA	once	TRBJ2-1	TGTGCCAGCAGTCGAACTTCTGAGCAGTTCTTC	CASSRTSEQFF
TRBV19	TRBD2	NA	TRBJ2-5	TGTGCCAGTAGTAGGACTAGCGGGGGGGCTCTAGAAGAGACCCAGTACTTC	CASSRTSGGALEETQYF
TRBV9	NA	NA	TRBJ1-3	TGTGCCAGCAGCGTAGATGGCGGCAGGGCAAACTCTGGAAACACCATATATTTT	CASSVDGGRANSGNTIYF
TRBV7-6	TRBD1	NA	TRBJ1-1	TGTGCCAGCAGCTCCCCGGGTCACACAGGGGGCGCGAAACGGGGGACTGAAGCTTTCTTT	CASSSPGHTGGAKRGTEAFF
TRBV9	TRBD2	NA	TRBJ2-3	TGTGCCAGCAGCTATGGGACTAGCGGGGGAAGGGCAGATACGCAGTATTTT	CASSYGTSGGRADTQYF
TRBV11-2	NA	NA	TRBJ2-6	TGTGCCAGTCACGCTTTGTCTGGGGCCAACGTCCTGACTTTC	CASHALSGANVLTF
TRBV7-8	NA	NA	TRBJ1-5	TGTGCCAGCAGCTTATTTGGTCAGCCCCAGCATTTT	CASSLFGQPQHF
TRBV9	TRBD1	NA	TRBJ1-1	TGTGCCAGCAGCAGACGGACAGGGAGCACTGAAGCTTTCTTT	CASSRRTGSTEAFF